This T cell receptor beta chain was obtained from a study of monozygotic twins with cystic fibrosis. Study summary: With roughly 16 PCR cycles, barcoded libraries came from around 2.9 micrograms of fragmented DNA.

Overall study results and limits: Clonality was generally low (median roughly 0.01), higher in the most severe patients. V usage most resembled the co-twin in 13 of 16 pairs. Unrelated CF individuals shared fewer identical clonotypes than monozygotic CF twins.

Clones were sequenced by immunoSEQ multiplex PCR, and TCRdb holds only the in-frame ones, with some missing. The repertoire holds 30,000 to 35,000 clones, with approximately 67% as singletons. CDR1 is GTSNPN, CDR2 SVGIG, per germline (reference sequence). Losses at the gene ends were 2 bases for V and 1 base for J; bases not matched to a gene: 7. This CDR3 has 16 residues. About this clone itself: The antigen remains undetermined.

Sequenced sample: blood. The chain employs TRBV30 and TRBJ2-7; 11 bases agree with TRBD2. The receptor was derived from a girl aged 10 to 17 with cystic fibrosis. For the CDR3, the DNA is TGTGCCTGGAGTTTACTAGCGGGAGTAGGTTCCTACGAGCAGTACTTC. Residues: CAWSLLAGVGSYEQYF.